This T cell receptor beta chain was sequenced in a study of blood T cell repertoires in COVID-19. As originally analysed: It was from reference gene primer amplification that nucleated cell counts were estimated. Sequencing used immunoSEQ multiplex PCR; TCRdb keeps in-frame clones, though not all of them. That table supplies the V and J calls and clone size; D and trimming were determined from the DNA. The sample lists approximately 500,000 clones, approximately 88% seen once, with less than 2% in the top ten. The ends lost 6 bases at V and 5 bases at J; junction bases unmatched: 5. The CDR3 is 13 residues long. CDR1 is MNHEY and CDR2 is SVGAGI in the germline V gene.

The clonotype was recovered from a woman in her thirties or forties who had recovered from COVID-19. Sequencing input: PBMCs or T cells enriched from blood (not recorded which). J is TRBJ2-7 and V is TRBV6-5, with 9 nucleotides matching TRBD1. This CDR3 reads CASRDRGTHEQYF. The CDR3 DNA is TGTGCCAGCAGGGACAGGGGAACCCACGAGCAGTACTTC.